The 26 T cell receptor beta chains presented below share a single source sample, sequenced in a study of OX40 agonist ivuxolimab in advanced cancers. Generated by immunoSEQ multiplex PCR, the TCRdb table keeps only in-frame clones and is missing some. The sample gives 25,000 or so clones, about 76% of which show up once; approximately 1.9% is in the top ten. The sequenced sample was CD4+ or CD8+ T cells sorted from blood, obtained in a trial of the OX40 agonist ivuxolimab. Source of these receptors: an adult with an advanced solid tumor such as melanoma, head and neck, liver or kidney cancer.

The rearrangement links TRBV28 to TRBJ2-5; D not certain. Germline assignment: CDR1 MDHEN and CDR2 SYDVKM. This CDR3 has 13 residues. V shed 2 bases and J shed 5 bases, with 9 bases lying between them. The CDR3 bases are TGTGCCAGCAGTTTAGGGTTCAAGGAGACCCAGTACTTC. Protein sequence: CASSLGFKETQYF.

The CDR3 sequence: CASTPRDSSNGYTF. As DNA, the CDR3 is TGTGCCAGCACCCCAAGGGACAGCTCAAATGGCTACACCTTC. The J gene is TRBJ1-2, the V gene TRBV6-6; 7 positions match TRBD1. Germline values: CDR1 MNHNY, CDR2 SVGAGI (reference sequence). J gave up 6 bases and V 7 bases, and 11 bases lay outside the gene matches. The CDR3 has 14 amino acids.

J is TRBJ2-7 and V is TRBV7-8, with 7 bases that match TRBD2. Germline-derived CDR1 and CDR2 are SGHVS and FQNEAQ. After removal of 4 bases from V and 6 bases from J, the junction contained 12 bases not matched to a gene. The CDR3 sequence is 15 residues long. The CDR3 sequence is CASSSPSGQVGEQYF. The CDR3 DNA reads TGTGCCAGCAGCTCGCCTAGCGGCCAGGTGGGCGAGCAGTACTTC.

By proportion, this clone is medium-sized (0.01 to 0.1%). The chain joins TRBV30 to TRBJ1-5; TRBD1 is a possible D gene (5 bases). Deletions cut 1 base from V and 3 bases from J, with 10 bases between. The CDR3 spans 14 residues. Germline-derived CDR1 and CDR2 are GTSNPN and SVGIG (reference sequence). CDR3 in amino acids: CAWSAGGVNQPQHF. CDR3 sequence (DNA): TGTGCCTGGAGTGCCGGGGGGGTCAATCAGCCCCAGCATTTT.

This clone has only one observation. The V and J genes are TRBV30 and TRBJ2-7; the match to TRBD1 covers 9 bases. CDR1 is GTSNPN and CDR2 is SVGIG in the germline V gene (reference sequence). The J segment lost 1 base and the V segment lost 5 bases, leaving 9 bases of the junction unmatched. CDR3 length: 15 amino acids. CDR3 bases: TGTGCCTGGGGTAAGACCGGGACAGGGTCCTACGAGCAGTACTTC. It yields the protein CAWGKTGTGSYEQYF.

The chain has TRBV9 and TRBJ2-7, with D perhaps TRBD1 or TRBD2 (6 bases each). This CDR3 comprises 14 residues. CDR1 SGDLS and CDR2 YYNGEE come from the germline V gene. V was cut by 0 bases and J by 7 bases, with 14 bases left in between. CDR3 loop: CASSVAEGVGEQYF. The CDR3 DNA reads as TGTGCCAGCAGCGTAGCGGAGGGGGTAGGTGAGCAGTACTTC.

The chain employs TRBV27 and TRBJ1-2, with 9 bases matching TRBD1. J lost 8 bases, V lost 6 bases, and 10 bases had no gene match. CDR1 and CDR2 from the germline V gene are MNHEY and SMNVEV (reference sequence). This CDR3 has 14 residues. The CDR3 sequence is CASSPWTGAGGYTF. The CDR3 DNA is TGTGCCAGCAGCCCTTGGACAGGGGCGGGCGGCTACACCTTC.

The rearrangement links TRBV19 to TRBJ1-2; D remains ambiguous. Deletions cut 0 bases from V and 0 bases from J, with 5 bases between. Germline V gene lookup returns CDR1 LNHDA and CDR2 SQIVND (reference sequence). This CDR3 has 14 amino acids. In DNA, the CDR3 is TGTGCCAGTAGTATAGATTCGCCTAACTATGGCTACACCTTC. Translating gives CASSIDSPNYGYTF.

The chain combines TRBV21-1 with TRBJ2-7; the table's D call of TRBD2 was not tested on the DNA. TRBV21-1 is a pseudogene. The CDR3 loop spans 15 amino acids. The CDR3 DNA follows: TGTGCCAGCATCCCCGTCGAGCTCCTATCCTACGAGCAGTACTTC. It translates to CASIPVELLSYEQYF.

The chain uses TRBV11-2 and TRBJ1-1, with a tentative D call TRBD1 (6 bases). In germline, CDR1 is SGHAT, CDR2 FQNNGV. This CDR3 comprises 14 residues. Trimming cost V 1 base and J 8 bases, with 14 bases left between them. This chain's CDR3 is CASSLALGGLEAFF. CDR3 nucleotides: TGTGCCAGCAGCTTAGCCCTGGGGGGCTTGGAAGCTTTCTTT. Together with reference TRBV11-2 and TRBJ1-1, the CDR3 gives the full variable domain: EAGVAQSPRYKIIEKRQSVAFWCNPISGHATLYWYQQILGQGPKLLIQFQNNGVVDDSQLPKDRFSAERLKGVDSTLKIQPAKLEDSAVYLCASSLALGGLEAFFGQGTRLTVV.

This clone was detected once. The J gene is TRBJ2-2, the V gene TRBV27; TRBD2 might be the D (5 bases). The CDR3 sequence is 16 residues long. CDR1 MNHEY and CDR2 SMNVEV come from the germline V gene (reference sequence). The V end lost 2 bases, the J end lost 5 bases, and 15 bases lay between the germline ends. CDR3 bases: TGTGCCAGCAGTTTAACCCGCGCTAGCCGAACCGGGGAGCTGTTTTTT. The encoded protein is CASSLTRASRTGELFF.

The genes are TRBV7-6 and TRBJ2-6; TRBD1 might be the D (5 bases). The length of the CDR3 is 15 residues. V lost 2 bases to trimming and J lost 4 bases, with 9 bases between them. Germline-derived CDR1 and CDR2 are SGHVS and FNYEAQ. The CDR3 sequence is CASSLRGTGANVLTF. For the CDR3, the DNA is TGTGCCAGCAGCTTAAGGGGAACCGGGGCCAACGTCCTGACTTTC.

The CDR3 spells CASSLSYLQGAGSPLHF. In DNA, the CDR3 is TGTGCCAGCAGTTTATCTTATCTACAGGGAGCGGGTTCACCCCTCCACTTT. The gene calls are TRBV28 and TRBJ1-6, with a weak D call TRBD1 (6 bases). In germline, CDR1 is MDHEN, CDR2 SYDVKM. The CDR3 loop spans 17 amino acids. Between the trimmed V and J ends, which lost 1 base and 9 bases, there was a span of 19 bases.

The chain joins TRBV2 to TRBJ2-7; D may match TRBD1 or TRBD2 (5 bases each). Germline CDR1 reads SNHLY; CDR2 reads FYNNEI. The CDR3 runs to 13 residues. With 8 bases removed from V and 3 bases from J, the gap between germline ends came to 14 bases. CDR3 region: CASGIGTNYEQYF. The DNA for the CDR3 is TGTGCCAGCGGTATCGGGACCAACTACGAGCAGTACTTC.

This clone turned up a few times. V is TRBV25-1 and J is TRBJ1-1; 9 nucleotides align to TRBD1. CDR1 and CDR2 (germline): MGHDK, SYGVNS. The CDR3 covers 14 residues. With 4 bases clipped from V and 5 bases from J, the junction kept 5 bases outside the gene matches. CDR3 sequence: CASSAGQGWTEAFF. The CDR3 coding sequence is TGTGCCAGCAGTGCAGGACAGGGGTGGACTGAAGCTTTCTTT.

The V call is TRBV11-3, the J call TRBJ2-2; 7 nucleotides match TRBD2. This CDR3 has 17 residues. Unmatched junction bases numbered 12, after V lost 5 bases and J lost 3 bases. CDR1 is SGHNT, CDR2 YENEEA, per germline. The CDR3 here is CASSPSYGREYTGELFF. As DNA, the CDR3 is TGTGCCAGCAGCCCGTCCTATGGGCGGGAGTACACCGGGGAGCTGTTTTTT. Complete variable domain (other parts from reference TRBV11-3 and TRBJ2-2): EAGVVQSPRYKIIEKKQPVAFWCNPISGHNTLYWYLQNLGQGPELLIRYENEEAVDDSQLPKDRFSAERLKGVDSTLKIQPAELGDSAVYLCASSPSYGREYTGELFFGEGSRLTVL.

This chain connects TRBV9 to TRBJ1-6; TRBD1 is a possible D gene (5 bases). CDR1 is SGDLS, CDR2 YYNGEE, per germline. There are 15 residues in the CDR3. Trimming left V 0 bases short and J 6 bases short, with 10 bases between. CDR3 sequence: CASSVAWGLNSPLHF. The CDR3 nucleotides are TGTGCCAGCAGCGTAGCTTGGGGCCTTAATTCACCCCTCCACTTT. The full variable domain, with the rest looked up from reference TRBV9 and TRBJ1-6, is DSGVTQTPKHLITATGQRVTLRCSPRSGDLSVYWYQQSLDQGLQFLIQYYNGEERAKGNILERFSAQQFPDLHSELNLSSLELGDSALYFCASSVAWGLNSPLHFGNGTRLTVT.

This chain uses TRBV7-2 with TRBJ2-7; a possible D gene is TRBD2 (6 bases). Trimming took 8 bases from V and 1 from J, leaving 18 bases between them. CDR3 size: 15 residues. Per germline, CDR1 SGHTA and CDR2 FQGNSA. CDR3: CASGPGGAGSYEQYF. DNA for the CDR3: TGTGCCAGCGGCCCCGGAGGGGCGGGGTCCTACGAGCAGTACTTC.

The rearrangement uses TRBV5-1 and TRBJ2-5, with D possibly matching TRBD1 (5 bases). The CDR3 runs 15 residues. V dropped 2 bases and J dropped 5 bases, with 16 bases sitting between them. Germline V gene lookup returns CDR1 SGHRS and CDR2 YFSETQ. This CDR3 is CASSFLPGIEETQYF. Here the CDR3 DNA reads TGCGCCAGCAGCTTTTTACCAGGGATTGAGGAGACCCAGTACTTC.

The chain combines TRBV11-1 with TRBJ2-5; TRBD2 agrees at 11 bases. The CDR3 length is 16 residues. Trimming at V came to 3 bases and at J to 5 bases, leaving 8 bases not matched to a gene. Germline lookup yields CDR1 SGHAT and CDR2 FQDESV (reference sequence). The CDR3 DNA is TGTGCCAGCAGCTTCACGGGGGCTAGCGGGAGGGAGACCCAGTACTTC. Translated: CASSFTGASGRETQYF.

This clone was observed a single time. The chain employs TRBV15 and TRBJ2-7; D ambiguous. There are 14 residues in the CDR3. Between the trimmed V and J ends, which lost 0 bases and 0 bases, there was a span of 6 bases. Germline assignment: CDR1 LNHNV and CDR2 YYDKDF (reference sequence). The CDR3 coding sequence is TGTGCCACCAGCAGAGATCCGAGCTCCTACGAGCAGTACTTC. It codes for CATSRDPSSYEQYF.

There are a few counts of this clone. The chain has TRBV23-1 and TRBJ1-6, with D hard to call. TRBV23-1 is sorted into the ORF group, with uncertain function. Between the trimmed V and J ends, which lost 5 bases and 0 bases, there was a span of 14 bases. This CDR3 has 17 amino acids. DNA of the CDR3: TGCGCCAGCAGTACCCACGTGAGGAGCTCCTATAATTCACCCCTCCACTTT. Its translation: CASSTHVRSSYNSPLHF.

V usage is TRBV19 and J usage is TRBJ1-5, with D possibly matching TRBD1 (6 bases). The CDR3 loop spans 14 amino acids. The germline gives CDR1 LNHDA, CDR2 SQIVND (reference sequence). Deletions cut 7 bases from V and 6 bases from J, with 16 bases between. CDR3 sequence: CASTGWGGAQPQHF. Here the CDR3 DNA reads TGTGCCAGTACCGGGTGGGGGGGCGCTCAGCCCCAGCATTTT.

The chain couples TRBV5-1 to TRBJ2-5; 12 bases map to TRBD2. V lost 4 bases, J lost 9 bases, and 10 bases stayed unmatched. Per germline, CDR1 SGHRS and CDR2 YFSETQ. CDR3 length: 15 amino acids. The CDR3 here is CASSLWTSGAAAQYF. The CDR3 coding sequence is TGCGCCAGCAGCCTCTGGACTAGCGGGGCCGCGGCCCAGTACTTC.

This rearrangement joins TRBV4-3 to TRBJ1-6; 7 bases match TRBD1. This CDR3 region has 15 residues. In germline, CDR1 is LGHNA, CDR2 YSLEER. J lost 7 bases, V lost 1 base, and 4 bases had no gene match. The CDR3 DNA is TGCGCCAGCAGCCAAGGGGCGACAGGGAATTCACCCCTCCACTTT. The encoded protein is CASSQGATGNSPLHF.

The genes are TRBV11-3 and TRBJ2-7, with D possibly TRBD2 on 5 matching bases. Germline lookup yields CDR1 SGHNT and CDR2 YENEEA. The CDR3 covers 14 residues. Trimming left V 3 bases short and J 1 base short, with 10 bases between. The CDR3 is CASSFGGLSYEQYF. The CDR3 nucleotides are TGTGCCAGCAGCTTTGGCGGGCTATCCTACGAGCAGTACTTC. The full variable domain, completed using reference TRBV11-3 and TRBJ2-7, is EAGVVQSPRYKIIEKKQPVAFWCNPISGHNTLYWYLQNLGQGPELLIRYENEEAVDDSQLPKDRFSAERLKGVDSTLKIQPAELGDSAVYLCASSFGGLSYEQYFGPGTRLTVT.